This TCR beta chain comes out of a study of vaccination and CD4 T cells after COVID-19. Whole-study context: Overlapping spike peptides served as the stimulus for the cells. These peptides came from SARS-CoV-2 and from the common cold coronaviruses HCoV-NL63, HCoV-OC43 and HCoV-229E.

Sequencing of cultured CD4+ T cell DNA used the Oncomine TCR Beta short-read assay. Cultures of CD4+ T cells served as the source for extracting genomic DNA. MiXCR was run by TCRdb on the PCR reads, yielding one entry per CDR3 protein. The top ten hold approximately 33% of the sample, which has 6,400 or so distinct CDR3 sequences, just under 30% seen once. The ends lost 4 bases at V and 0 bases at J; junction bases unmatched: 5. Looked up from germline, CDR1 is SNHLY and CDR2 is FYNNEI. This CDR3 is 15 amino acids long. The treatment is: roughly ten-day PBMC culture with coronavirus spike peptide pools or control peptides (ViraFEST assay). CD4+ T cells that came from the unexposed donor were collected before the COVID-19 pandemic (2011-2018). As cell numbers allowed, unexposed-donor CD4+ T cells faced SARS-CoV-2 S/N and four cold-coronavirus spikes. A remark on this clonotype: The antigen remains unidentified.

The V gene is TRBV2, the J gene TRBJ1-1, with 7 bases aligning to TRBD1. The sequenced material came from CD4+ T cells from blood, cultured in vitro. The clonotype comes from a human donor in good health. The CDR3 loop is CASSVEGAMNTEAFF. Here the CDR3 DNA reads TGTGCCAGCAGTGTGGAGGGGGCTATGAACACTGAAGCTTTCTTT.